This passage covers 9 T cell receptor beta chains from one sample sequenced in a study of post-analysis software for immune sequencing data (dated by TCRdb to the mid-2010s). Findings and caveats that apply to the study as a whole: About five TRBV segments, including TRBV5-6, TRBV5-1 and TRBV20-1, were significantly more frequent in patients than controls.

The method was PCR. Sequencing used an Illumina HiSeq 2500. Unique molecular identifiers were incorporated into TCR beta cDNA libraries to reduce PCR and sequencing biases. The raw public reads went through TCRdb reprocessing: fastp at Q25, MiXCR clone calling, in-frame beta chains kept. All rows with the same CDR3 protein become a single entry with the most common DNA and genes. The table for this sample lists hundreds of thousands of distinct CDR3 sequences; 30% of them were counted only once. Together, the top ten hold more than 0.45% of the sample. Antigen specificity for these receptors is unknown. Sequencing was done on a sample of blood. The receptor set was obtained from a girl aged 10-17 years with multiple sclerosis.

The chain joins TRBV28 to TRBJ2-4; D may be TRBD2 (7 bases). The better agreement between TRBJ2-7 and the DNA end casts doubt on the J call. The CDR3 extends over 14 amino acids. The germline V gene has CDR1 MDHEN and CDR2 SYDVKM. CDR3 residues: CATSLGGQPYEQYF. CDR3 sequence (DNA): TGTGCCACCAGCCTGGGGGGGCAACCCTACGAGCAGTACTTC.

The gene calls are TRBV5-6 and TRBJ2-4; D may be TRBD1 or TRBD2 (5 bases each). The CDR3 has 16 residues. Germline lookup yields CDR1 SGHDT and CDR2 YYEEEE. V was cut by 1 base and J by 0 bases, with 11 bases left in between. The CDR3: CASSLQGERAKNIQYF. The CDR3 DNA is TGTGCCAGCAGCTTGCAGGGAGAAAGAGCCAAAAACATTCAGTACTTC.

The rearrangement links TRBV9 to TRBJ1-1; D is undetermined. The CDR3 loop spans 14 amino acids. CDR1 and CDR2 (germline): SGDLS, YYNGEE. Trimming left V 0 bases short and J 2 bases short, with 8 bases between. Written as DNA, the CDR3 is TGTGCCAGCAGCGTAGGGCACGGAAACACTGAAGCTTTCTTT. It codes for CASSVGHGNTEAFF. Using reference TRBV9 and TRBJ1-1 for the parts outside the CDR3, the full variable domain is DSGVTQTPKHLITATGQRVTLRCSPRSGDLSVYWYQQSLDQGLQFLIQYYNGEERAKGNILERFSAQQFPDLHSELNLSSLELGDSALYFCASSVGHGNTEAFFGQGTRLTVV.

The J gene is TRBJ1-1, the V gene TRBV5-1; D is perhaps TRBD1 (5 bases). Germline-derived CDR1 and CDR2 are SGHRS and YFSETQ. Between the trimmed V and J ends, which lost 4 bases and 5 bases, there was a span of 15 bases. This CDR3 spans 14 amino acids. Written as DNA, the CDR3 is TGCGCCAGCAGCCTCTCGGGGGATCGGACTGAAGCTTTCTTT. Protein: CASSLSGDRTEAFF.

This rearrangement joins TRBV12-3 or TRBV12-4 to TRBJ1-4, with D possibly TRBD1 on 5 matching bases. This CDR3 is built from 17 residues. V lost 6 bases, J lost 1 base, and 18 bases lay in between. CDR3 nucleotide sequence: TGTGCCAGCAGGGGCCTGGGTGTCGGGGGAACTAATGAAAAACTGTTTTTT. It specifies CASRGLGVGGTNEKLFF.

The V gene is TRBV25-1, the J gene TRBJ2-4; D is tentatively TRBD1 or TRBD2 (5 bases each). V dropped 5 bases and J dropped 8 bases, with 13 bases sitting between them. Germline V gene lookup returns CDR1 MGHDK and CDR2 SYGVNS. The length of the CDR3 is 13 residues. CDR3 loop: CASSSPGTHIQYF. In DNA form, the CDR3 reads TGTGCCAGCAGTAGTCCCGGGACCCACATTCAGTACTTC.

This clonotype was seen once. V gene TRBV20-1 combines with J gene TRBJ2-3; 8 bases fit TRBD2. This CDR3 region has 15 residues. CDR1 is DFQATT, CDR2 SNEGSKA, per germline (reference sequence). With 8 bases clipped from V and 6 bases from J, the junction kept 16 bases outside the gene matches. For the CDR3, the DNA is TGCAGTTGGGAATTTCTCCGGGAGGGCCGGGATACGCAGTATTTT. Translation gives CSWEFLREGRDTQYF.

The chain joins TRBV4-1 to TRBJ2-1; D unresolved. This CDR3 contains 16 residues. V was clipped by 0 bases and J by 0 bases, with 9 bases between them. Germline V gene sequence: CDR1 MGHRA, CDR2 YSYEKL. CDR3 amino acids: CASSQDPFSSYNEQFF. The CDR3 nucleotides read TGCGCCAGCAGCCAAGATCCGTTCAGCTCCTACAATGAGCAGTTCTTC.

The chain recombines TRBV9 with TRBJ2-7, with 8 bases that match TRBD2. CDR1 is SGDLS, CDR2 YYNGEE, per germline. V was pared by 9 bases and J by 2 bases, with 4 bases of the junction left unmatched. The CDR3 length is 12 residues. This CDR3 is CANDGRAYEQYF. CDR3 nucleotides: TGTGCCAACGACGGGAGGGCCTACGAGCAGTACTTC.